This passage covers 23 T cell receptor beta chains from one sample sequenced in a study of T-cell reconstitution after alpha-beta-depleted transplantation in children. Researchers prepared the TCRbeta library using unique molecular identifiers, the study reports. TCRdb itself ran the PCR reads through MiXCR, one entry per CDR3 protein. The sample shows about 690,000 distinct CDR3 sequences, roughly 17% of them seen only once. This specimen was PBMCs from the stem cell graft donor, taken from the stem cell graft. These receptors all stem from a human donor who donated a stem cell graft to a child with acute myeloid leukemia.

This clonotype showed up many times. The rearrangement links TRBV5-5 to TRBJ2-5; possible D gene TRBD1, 6 bases. V gave up 3 bases and J gave up 0 bases, with 6 bases separating them. The CDR3 is made up of 13 amino acids. The germline CDR1 and CDR2 sequences are SGHKS and YYEKEE (reference sequence). CDR3: CASSWTDQETQYF. Here the CDR3 DNA reads TGTGCCAGCAGCTGGACAGACCAAGAGACCCAGTACTTC. Looking up the rest from reference TRBV5-5 and TRBJ2-5 gives the full variable domain: DAGVTQSPTHLIKTRGQQVTLRCSPISGHKSVSWYQQVLGQGPQFIFQYYEKEERGRGNFPDRFSARQFPNYSSELNVNALLLGDSALYLCASSWTDQETQYFGPGTRLLVL.

This clonotype was detected only a few times. This sequence joins TRBV27 and TRBJ2-2; the D gene could be TRBD1 or TRBD2 (5 bases each). This CDR3 spans 15 amino acids. Germline lookup yields CDR1 MNHEY and CDR2 SMNVEV (reference sequence). With 5 bases removed from V and 5 bases from J, the gap between germline ends came to 15 bases. The CDR3 reads CASSLGDRETGELFF. CDR3 bases: TGTGCCAGCAGTCTGGGAGACAGAGAAACCGGGGAGCTGTTTTTT.

J is TRBJ2-5 and V is TRBV27, with 10 positions matching TRBD1. V gave up 7 bases and J gave up 6 bases; unmatched junction bases: 11. CDR1 is MNHEY, CDR2 SMNVEV, per germline (reference sequence). The CDR3 runs 15 residues. CDR3: CASKPDRGWIKTQYF. The CDR3 coding sequence is TGTGCCAGCAAACCGGACAGGGGGTGGATAAAGACCCAGTACTTC.

This rearrangement joins TRBV6-1 to TRBJ2-5, with TRBD2 as a possible D gene (5 bases). The CDR3 is made up of 15 amino acids. Per germline, CDR1 MNHNS and CDR2 SASEGT. The germline V and J ends were trimmed by 1 base and 3 bases, with 12 bases remaining between them. Here the CDR3 reads CASSEGDSEKETQYF. The CDR3 DNA follows: TGTGCCAGCAGTGAAGGTGATAGCGAGAAAGAGACCCAGTACTTC.

This clonotype came up a few times. The rearrangement uses TRBV5-1 and TRBJ2-1; tentatively, D is TRBD2 (5 bases). Trimming took off 2 bases at V and 8 bases at J, with 14 bases between the two ends. The CDR3 runs 14 residues. CDR1 is SGHRS, CDR2 YFSETQ, per germline. Here the CDR3 DNA reads TGCGCCAGCAGCTTAACCGGGGTTGGCGATGAGCAGTTCTTC. Translated, it gives CASSLTGVGDEQFF.

This clonotype was seen many times. The chain recombines TRBV7-2 with TRBJ1-2; D unresolved. Germline V lookup: CDR1 SGHTA, CDR2 FQGNSA. Trimming left V 0 bases short and J 2 bases short, with 4 bases between. This CDR3 has 13 residues. This CDR3 reads CASSLAGNYGYTF. Here the CDR3 DNA reads TGTGCCAGCAGCTTAGCAGGGAACTATGGCTACACCTTC.

The chain couples TRBV10-2 to TRBJ2-2; D gene unclear. The V end was cut by 5 bases, the J end by 6 bases, with 10 bases between. Germline CDR1 is WSHSY and CDR2 is SAAADI. The CDR3 covers 13 residues. The CDR3 bases are TGCGCCAGCAGTTTCGTGTGGGCCGGGGAGCTGTTTTTT. Protein: CASSFVWAGELFF.

This clonotype was recorded at least ten times. The chain joins TRBV29-1 to TRBJ2-2; D is uncertain. Germline CDR1 is SQVTM and CDR2 is ANQGSEA. The V and J ends lost 7 bases and 5 bases respectively, with 11 bases between them. The CDR3 runs 12 residues. In DNA form, the CDR3 reads TGCAGCGCCAAGACCGAGACCGGGGAGCTGTTTTTT. As protein: CSAKTETGELFF.

This clonotype was seen ten or more times. The chain carries TRBV20-1 and TRBJ1-3; D gene unclear. From germline, CDR1 is DFQATT and CDR2 SNEGSKA (reference sequence). The CDR3 sequence is 15 residues long. The V and J ends lost 6 bases and 1 base respectively, with 16 bases between them. The CDR3 spells CSAQREGKSGNTIYF. CDR3 nucleotides: TGCAGTGCCCAAAGGGAGGGAAAATCTGGAAACACCATATATTTT.

This clonotype showed up just a few times. This chain uses TRBV7-9 with TRBJ2-5; the D is unclear. Looked up from germline, CDR1 is SEHNR and CDR2 is FQNEAQ (reference sequence). The CDR3 has 11 residues. With 4 bases removed from V and 5 bases from J, the gap between germline ends came to 5 bases. CDR3 loop: CASSSIETQYF. The CDR3 region has the DNA TGTGCCAGCAGCTCCATCGAGACCCAGTACTTC.

This clonotype was observed a few times. V is TRBV20-1 and J is TRBJ2-5; TRBD2 might be the D (7 bases). Trimming pared 6 bases from V and 4 bases from J, leaving 15 bases between. Germline V gene data show CDR1 as DFQATT and CDR2 as SNEGSKA (reference sequence). The CDR3 totals 13 residues. The DNA of the CDR3 is TGCAGTGCGTCACGGGGGGCGGGAGAGACCCAGTACTTC. Its translation is CSASRGAGETQYF.

This clonotype showed up just once. CDR3 DNA: TGTGCCACCAGCAGAGATCCACACCAGGCAACTAATGAAAAACTGTTTTTT. Protein product: CATSRDPHQATNEKLFF. The V and J genes are TRBV15 and TRBJ1-4, with D hard to call. This CDR3 has 17 residues. Germline V lookup: CDR1 LNHNV, CDR2 YYDKDF (reference sequence). The V end lost 0 bases, the J end lost 0 bases, and 11 bases lay between the germline ends.

In this sample, this clonotype turned up many times. V usage is TRBV20-1 and J usage is TRBJ1-1, with D uncertain. The germline gives CDR1 DFQATT, CDR2 SNEGSKA (reference sequence). Trimming left V 6 bases short and J 4 bases short, with 12 bases between. The length of the CDR3 is 12 residues. The CDR3: CSAPFMGTEAFF. The CDR3 DNA sequence: TGCAGTGCCCCCTTTATGGGCACTGAAGCTTTCTTT.

This sequence joins TRBV5-5 and TRBJ2-5, with D perhaps matching TRBD1 or TRBD2 (5 bases each). V lost 7 bases and J 5 bases, leaving 15 bases between the germline ends. CDR1 is SGHKS, CDR2 YYEKEE, per germline (reference sequence). This CDR3 contains 13 residues. CDR3 in amino acids: CASGRVPGETQYF. The CDR3, as DNA: TGTGCCAGCGGCAGGGTTCCGGGGGAGACCCAGTACTTC.

On this clonotype: A much bigger clone sits one base away, suggesting this may be a read error. The CDR3 DNA reads as TGCTGTGCTAGAGATCCCCTGAGCGGTGGCGGCACAGATACGCAGTATTTT. It is translated as CCARDPLSGGGTDTQYF. The V call is TRBV20-1, the J call TRBJ2-3, with D tentatively TRBD2 (5 bases). Germline values: CDR1 DFQATT, CDR2 SNEGSKA (reference sequence). The length of the CDR3 is 17 residues.

This clonotype has ten or more counts. J is TRBJ2-2 and V is TRBV18, with TRBD1 matching over 10 bases. V dropped 1 base and J dropped 5; count of bases not matched to a gene: 7. Germline loops: CDR1 KGHSH, CDR2 LQKENI. The CDR3 loop spans 17 amino acids. Here the CDR3 DNA reads TGTGCCAGCTCACCACGGGGACAGGGGTCACGGACCGGGGAGCTGTTTTTT. The encoded protein is CASSPRGQGSRTGELFF.

The rearrangement links TRBV20-1 to TRBJ2-5; D uncertain. V was cut by 6 bases and J by 1 base, with 9 bases left in between. The CDR3 contains 12 residues. In germline, CDR1 is DFQATT, CDR2 SNEGSKA (reference sequence). CDR3 protein: CSASKVQETQYF. DNA of the CDR3: TGCAGTGCGTCGAAGGTCCAAGAGACCCAGTACTTC.

This clonotype has a handful of counts. This chain connects TRBV28 to TRBJ1-2; 8 bases are a match to TRBD1. CDR1 is MDHEN, CDR2 SYDVKM, per germline. V lost 7 bases to trimming and J lost 7 bases; unmatched junction nucleotides: 5. The CDR3 is 12 residues long. The CDR3 DNA is TGTGCCAGCAAACGACAGGGGTCTGGCTACACCTTC. Protein sequence: CASKRQGSGYTF.

The gene calls are TRBV5-1 and TRBJ2-1; 8 nucleotides align to TRBD1. With 4 bases clipped from V and 2 bases from J, the junction kept 5 bases outside the gene matches. CDR1 is SGHRS and CDR2 is YFSETQ in the germline V gene. The CDR3 has 15 residues. The CDR3 sequence is CASSPGGTTYNEQFF. CDR3 in DNA: TGCGCCAGCAGCCCAGGGGGCACGACCTACAATGAGCAGTTCTTC.

This clonotype was observed at least ten times. V gene TRBV10-3 combines with J gene TRBJ2-1; TRBD1 agrees at 9 bases. V lost 2 bases, J lost 7 bases, and 6 bases stayed unmatched. The CDR3 runs to 15 residues. Germline V gene lookup returns CDR1 ENHRY and CDR2 SYGVKD. The CDR3: CAISETGTGWNEQFF. DNA for the CDR3: TGTGCCATCAGTGAGACCGGGACAGGGTGGAATGAGCAGTTCTTC.

This clonotype was seen at least ten times. V is TRBV29-1 and J is TRBJ2-7, with 9 bases aligning to TRBD1. Unmatched junction bases numbered 11, after V lost 5 bases and J lost 3 bases. Germline V gene sequence: CDR1 SQVTM, CDR2 ANQGSEA. The CDR3 is 15 residues long. DNA for the CDR3: TGCAGCGTTATGGGGGGAATGACAGGGGGCTACGAGCAGTACTTC. Translation: CSVMGGMTGGYEQYF.

This clonotype was counted at least ten times. J is TRBJ2-7 and V is TRBV20-1, with 7 positions matching TRBD2. Germline trimming cut 5 bases from V and 2 bases from J; bases unmatched to any gene: 6. CDR1 DFQATT and CDR2 SNEGSKA come from the germline V gene (reference sequence). CDR3 length: 13 residues. The CDR3 reads CSAGWGGTYEQYF. Written as DNA, the CDR3 is TGCAGTGCTGGGTGGGGGGGGACCTACGAGCAGTACTTC.

The chain has TRBV19 and TRBJ1-5, with TRBD1 identical over 10 bases. The junction had 14 bases not matched to a gene; V was cut back by 7 bases and J by 5 bases. The CDR3 length is 17 residues. Per the germline V gene, CDR1 is LNHDA and CDR2 is SQIVND (reference sequence). In nucleotides, the CDR3 is TGTGCCAGTAATTTTGTGACAGGGGGCGCGGTCCATCAGCCCCAGCATTTT. It codes for CASNFVTGGAVHQPQHF. Full variable domain (missing parts from reference TRBV19 and TRBJ1-5): DGGITQSPKYLFRKEGQNVTLSCEQNLNHDAMYWYRQDPGQGLRLIYYSQIVNDFQKGDIAEGYSVSREKKESFPLTVTSAQKNPTAFYLCASNFVTGGAVHQPQHFGDGTRLSIL.